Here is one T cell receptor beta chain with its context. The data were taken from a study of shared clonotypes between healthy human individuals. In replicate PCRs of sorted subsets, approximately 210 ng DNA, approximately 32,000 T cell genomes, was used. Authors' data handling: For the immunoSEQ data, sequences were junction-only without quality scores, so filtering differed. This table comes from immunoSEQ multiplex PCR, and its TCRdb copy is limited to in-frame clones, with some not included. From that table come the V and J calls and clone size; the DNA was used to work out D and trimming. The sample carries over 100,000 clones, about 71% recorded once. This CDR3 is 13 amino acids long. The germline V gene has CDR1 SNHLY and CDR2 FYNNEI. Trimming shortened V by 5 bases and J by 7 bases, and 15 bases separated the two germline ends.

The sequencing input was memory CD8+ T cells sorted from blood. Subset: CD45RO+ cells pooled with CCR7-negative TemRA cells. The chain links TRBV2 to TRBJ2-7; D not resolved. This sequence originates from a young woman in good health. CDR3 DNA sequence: TGTGCCAGCAGTCTGGACCAAGGATGGGAGCAGTACTTC. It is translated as CASSLDQGWEQYF.